A few counts support the clone carrying this T cell receptor beta chain. The antigen is unknown. This entry comes from a study of response to subunit inactivated influenza vaccine. Study outcomes and limitations: The authors suggested that every seasonal influenza vaccination recruits few new T cells.

In germline, CDR1 is LGHDT, CDR2 YNNKEL (reference sequence). Unmatched junction bases numbered 4, after V lost 1 base and J lost 7 bases. There are 14 residues in the CDR3. MiXCR, run by TCRdb on the RT-PCR reads, gives a single entry per CDR3 protein. The table lists 290,000 or so distinct CDR3 sequences, about 20% of them singletons, with about 9.4% in the top ten. The chain joins TRBV3-1 to TRBJ2-1; TRBD2 agrees at 7 bases. This clonotype was obtained from a man aged 50-75 years who received an inactivated influenza vaccine. The sample here was PBMCs from blood, taken approximately 22 months after vaccination. The CDR3 is CASSQAGGFNEQFF. In DNA form, the CDR3 reads TGTGCCAGCAGCCAAGCGGGAGGTTTTAATGAGCAGTTCTTC.